The 9 T cell receptor beta chains given below trace back to one sample, sequenced in a study of early T cells in non-severe SARS-CoV-2 infection. TCRdb itself ran the 5' RACE reads through MiXCR, one entry per CDR3 protein. Among tens of thousands of distinct CDR3 sequences listed, around 5% were seen once. Sequenced input: whole blood. These TCRs come from an adult who was a healthcare worker with PCR-confirmed SARS-CoV-2 infection or an uninfected control (not recorded which).

This rearrangement joins TRBV20-1 to TRBJ2-1; D is uncertain. The germline gives CDR1 DFQATT, CDR2 SNEGSKA (reference sequence). Trimming took 5 bases from V and 9 from J, leaving 11 bases between them. The CDR3 is made up of 11 amino acids. The CDR3 protein is CSAWGNLEQFF. In DNA form, the CDR3 reads TGCAGTGCTTGGGGTAACCTTGAGCAGTTCTTC.

The chain carries TRBV6-2 or TRBV6-3 and TRBJ2-5; TRBD2 matches at 8 bases. Germline CDR1 reads MNHEY; CDR2 reads SVGEGT. Trimming at V came to 8 bases and at J to 5 bases, leaving 10 bases not matched to a gene. CDR3 length: 14 amino acids. The chain's CDR3 is CASRAGDFRETQYF. The DNA for the CDR3 is TGTGCCAGCCGAGCGGGAGACTTTCGCGAGACCCAGTACTTC.

Comments on this clonotype: One end of the junction fails to match germline, which may point to a read error. V is TRBV20-1 and J is TRBJ2-1; 7 bases are a match to TRBD1. Germline CDR1 reads DFQATT; CDR2 reads SNEGSKA (reference sequence). CDR3 length: 16 amino acids. The CDR3 DNA sequence: TGCAGTGCTAGAACCCCTCTAGTAGGGGGCTACGATGAGCAGTTCTTC. Amino acid sequence: CSARTPLVGGYDEQFF.

This clonotype was counted many times. The gene calls are TRBV12-3 or TRBV12-4 and TRBJ2-3; 8 nucleotides match TRBD1. The CDR3 has 15 residues. With 5 bases clipped from V and 3 bases from J, the junction kept 7 bases outside the gene matches. In DNA, the CDR3 is TGTGCCAGCAGTCCAAGAGACAGGGGAACAGATACGCAGTATTTT. The encoded protein is CASSPRDRGTDTQYF.

This clonotype was picked up many times. The gene calls are TRBV6-2 or TRBV6-3 and TRBJ1-5; D gene unclear. Trimming removed 2 bases at V and 3 bases at J, with 5 bases between. The CDR3 extends over 13 amino acids. Germline loops: CDR1 MNHEY, CDR2 SVGEGT. The CDR3 reads CASSYQNNQPQHF. CDR3 nucleotide sequence: TGTGCCAGCAGTTACCAGAACAATCAGCCCCAGCATTTT.

This clonotype was counted ten times or more. The chain recombines TRBV12-3 or TRBV12-4 with TRBJ2-1; 7 bases align to TRBD2. Trimming cost V 5 bases and J 7 bases; bases outside gene matches: 14. This CDR3 is built from 16 residues. The CDR3 region has the DNA TGTGCCAGCAGTACCCAGACTAGCAGGAAAAGGAATGAGCAGTTCTTC. Protein product: CASSTQTSRKRNEQFF.

There are many counts of this clonotype. The V and J genes are TRBV7-2 and TRBJ2-3, with D perhaps assigned TRBD1 or TRBD2 (6 bases each). The V gene's germline CDR1 is SGHTA and CDR2 FQGNSA. V lost 1 base to trimming and J lost 3 bases, with 23 bases between them. The CDR3 is 19 amino acids. CDR3 nucleotides: TGTGCCAGCAGCTTAGAGGCTAGGGGGGACACAATCTCAACAGATACGCAGTATTTT. This translates into CASSLEARGDTISTDTQYF. Using reference TRBV7-2 and TRBJ2-3 for the parts outside the CDR3, the full variable domain is GAGVSQSPSNKVTEKGKDVELRCDPISGHTALYWYRQSLGQGLEFLIYFQGNSAPDKSGLPSDRFSAERTGGSVSTLTIQRTQQEDSAVYLCASSLEARGDTISTDTQYFGPGTRLTVL.

The chain combines TRBV18 with TRBJ2-3; no definite D call. The germline V and J ends were trimmed by 3 bases and 4 bases, with 14 bases remaining between them. The CDR3 has 15 residues. CDR1 and CDR2 from the germline V gene are KGHSH and LQKENI. The CDR3, as DNA: TGTGCCAGCTCACCCTACGGAGAAGCCCCAGATACGCAGTATTTT. This sequence encodes CASSPYGEAPDTQYF.

This clonotype was counted between two and nine times. The gene calls are TRBV4-3 and TRBJ2-3; TRBD2 matches at 9 bases. The CDR3 length is 18 residues. After removal of 0 bases from V and 6 bases from J, the junction contained 13 bases not matched to a gene. Germline V gives CDR1 LGHNA, CDR2 YSLEER. CDR3 DNA: TGCGCCAGCAGCCAAGACTTGGCTAGCGGGACCAACAGGGATACGCAGTATTTT. Protein sequence: CASSQDLASGTNRDTQYF.